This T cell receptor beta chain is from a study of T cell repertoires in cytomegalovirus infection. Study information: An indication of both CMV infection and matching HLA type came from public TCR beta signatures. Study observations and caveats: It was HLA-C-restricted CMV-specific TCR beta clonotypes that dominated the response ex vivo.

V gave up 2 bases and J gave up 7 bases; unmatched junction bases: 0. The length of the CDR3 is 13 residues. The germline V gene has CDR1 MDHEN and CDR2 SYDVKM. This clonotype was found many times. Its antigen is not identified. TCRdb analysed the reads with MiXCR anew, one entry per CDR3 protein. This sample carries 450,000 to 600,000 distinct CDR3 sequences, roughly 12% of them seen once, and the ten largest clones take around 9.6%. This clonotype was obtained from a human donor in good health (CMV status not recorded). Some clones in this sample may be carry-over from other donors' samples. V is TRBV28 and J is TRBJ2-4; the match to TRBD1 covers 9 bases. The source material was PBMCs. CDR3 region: CASSLGTGNIQYF. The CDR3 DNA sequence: TGTGCCAGCAGTTTAGGGACAGGGAACATTCAGTACTTC.